What follows are 30 T cell receptor beta chains derived from one specimen sequenced in a study of blood T cell repertoires in COVID-19. Clones were read by immunoSEQ multiplex PCR, and TCRdb kept only the in-frame ones, dropping some. Counted here are under 350,000 clones, 85% occurring once; the ten biggest clones make up around 6.9%. Input material: peripheral blood. Source of these receptors: a human donor in a cohort sampled during active COVID-19.

The V and J genes are TRBV27 and TRBJ1-1; TRBD1 might be the D (6 bases). CDR3 length: 14 residues. Trimming took 2 bases from V and 6 from J, leaving 13 bases between them. The germline gives CDR1 MNHEY, CDR2 SMNVEV (reference sequence). The DNA of the CDR3 is TGTGCCAGCAGTTTACGGACAGATGTAGCTGAAGCTTTCTTT. It codes for CASSLRTDVAEAFF.

The chain carries TRBV2 and TRBJ2-7, with D maybe TRBD1 (5 bases). Deletions cut 1 base from V and 6 bases from J, with 16 bases between. The CDR3 runs 15 residues. Germline loops: CDR1 SNHLY, CDR2 FYNNEI. The CDR3 sequence is CASSEGRIRGSEQYF. CDR3 sequence (DNA): TGTGCCAGCAGTGAAGGACGGATTAGGGGTTCCGAGCAGTACTTC.

V and J are TRBV5-6 and TRBJ2-1; tentative D call: TRBD2 (5 bases). The V end was cut by 6 bases, the J end by 10 bases, with 11 bases between. There are 11 residues in the CDR3. The V gene's germline CDR1 is SGHDT and CDR2 YYEEEE. CDR3 in DNA: TGTGCCAGCACCCGCGAGGGCGAGCAGTTCTTC. Its translation is CASTREGEQFF.

Written as DNA, the CDR3 is TGTGCCAGCAGTTACTCCCAGGGGGCTGACACTGAAGCTTTCTTT. Translation: CASSYSQGADTEAFF. The chain links TRBV6-5 to TRBJ1-1, with TRBD1 matching 8 bases. The length of the CDR3 is 15 residues. Unmatched junction bases numbered 3, after V lost 0 bases and J lost 3 bases. Per germline, CDR1 MNHEY and CDR2 SVGAGI.

The J gene is TRBJ1-4, the V gene TRBV21-1; the DNA was not used to check the table's D call, TRBD1. TRBV21-1 is labeled a pseudogene. This CDR3 is 17 amino acids long. The CDR3 coding sequence is TGTGCCAGCAGCAAAAAACAACAGATTCTAACTAATGAAAAACTGTTTTTT. It specifies CASSKKQQILTNEKLFF.

CDR3 protein: CASSTPTSGERETQYF. In DNA, the CDR3 is TGTGCCAGCAGCACCCCGACTAGCGGTGAGAGGGAGACCCAGTACTTC. The genes are TRBV5-4 and TRBJ2-5, with 9 bases that match TRBD2. The CDR3 runs to 16 residues. The germline CDR1 and CDR2 sequences are SGHNT and YYREEE (reference sequence). Losses at the gene ends were 4 bases for V and 5 bases for J; bases not matched to a gene: 12.

The chain is built from TRBV6-5 and TRBJ1-1; TRBD1 is a possible D gene (6 bases). Trimming took off 6 bases at V and 3 bases at J, with 17 bases between the two ends. The CDR3 contains 15 residues. Germline CDR1 is MNHEY and CDR2 is SVGAGI. CDR3 sequence (DNA): TGTGCCAGCAGGCCACAGGGTGCTAGGGACACTGAAGCTTTCTTT. Translating gives CASRPQGARDTEAFF.

The rearrangement uses TRBV27 and TRBJ1-1, with unresolved D. Germline CDR1 is MNHEY and CDR2 is SMNVEV (reference sequence). The CDR3 loop spans 13 amino acids. The ends were cut back, 5 bases at V and 5 bases at J, with 12 bases in the middle. The CDR3, as DNA: TGTGCCAGCAGTCCTCGATGGGAGACTGAAGCTTTCTTT. Translating it yields CASSPRWETEAFF.

In its sample, this clone was seen a few times. This chain connects TRBV14 to TRBJ2-7, with D tentatively TRBD1 (5 bases). Germline V gene sequence: CDR1 SGHDN, CDR2 FVKESK. The CDR3 loop spans 15 amino acids. The germline V and J ends were trimmed by 2 bases and 2 bases, with 13 bases remaining between them. The CDR3 DNA is TGTGCCAGCAGCCAAACCCCAGGGTACCCCTACGAGCAGTACTTC. Its protein product is CASSQTPGYPYEQYF.

The CDR3 DNA reads TGTGCCAGCAGTCCCCGCCCGAGGGCTGAAGCTTTCTTT. Translating it yields CASSPRPRAEAFF. V and J are TRBV6-5 and TRBJ1-1; D call uncertain. Germline V gene sequence: CDR1 MNHEY, CDR2 SVGAGI. This CDR3 comprises 13 residues. Deletions cut 5 bases from V and 6 bases from J, with 13 bases between.

The chain uses TRBV5-3 and TRBJ2-7; D gene uncertain. TRBV5-3 is marked as an open reading frame, function uncertain. V was trimmed by 0 bases and J by 1 base, leaving 8 bases between them. The CDR3 covers 14 residues. CDR3 loop: CARSLGAVSYEQYF. The CDR3 nucleotides are TGTGCCAGAAGCTTGGGGGCCGTTTCCTACGAGCAGTACTTC.

This clone was counted a single time. This rearrangement joins TRBV18 to TRBJ2-4, with TRBD2 as a possible D gene (6 bases). The CDR3 contains 15 residues. Germline CDR1 reads KGHSH; CDR2 reads LQKENI. With 6 bases removed from V and 8 bases from J, the gap between germline ends came to 20 bases. CDR3 nucleotide sequence: TGTGCCAGCTCCACACCAAAGGAGGGAATTTACATTCAGTACTTC. Its translation: CASSTPKEGIYIQYF.

The genes are TRBV5-1 and TRBJ2-1, with 8 bases that match TRBD1. The V gene's germline CDR1 is SGHRS and CDR2 YFSETQ. The trim removed 3 bases at V and 10 bases at J, leaving 9 bases unmatched. This CDR3 comprises 14 residues. The CDR3 DNA reads TGCGCCAGCAGCTGGGACAGGATACAATTCGAGCAGTTCTTC. Protein: CASSWDRIQFEQFF.

The chain has TRBV5-1 and TRBJ2-7; possibly TRBD1 for D (6 bases). There are 17 residues in the CDR3. Looked up from germline, CDR1 is SGHRS and CDR2 is YFSETQ. V was pared by 4 bases and J by 0 bases, with 20 bases between. The CDR3 reads CASSSYDTGLGSYEQYF. The DNA of the CDR3 is TGCGCCAGCAGCAGCTACGATACAGGGTTGGGCTCCTACGAGCAGTACTTC.

This chain connects TRBV27 to TRBJ2-3; 8 bases match TRBD1. The CDR3 spans 14 residues. Unmatched junction bases numbered 2, after V lost 6 bases and J lost 0 bases. Germline V CDR1 and CDR2: MNHEY, SMNVEV (reference sequence). The CDR3, as DNA: TGTGCCAGCAGCCGGGACAGGAGCACAGATACGCAGTATTTT. Translated: CASSRDRSTDTQYF.

The chain combines TRBV5-1 with TRBJ1-2; D is possibly TRBD1 (6 bases). The germline CDR1 and CDR2 sequences are SGHRS and YFSETQ. The CDR3 length is 15 residues. V lost 0 bases to trimming and J lost 7 bases, with 16 bases between them. This CDR3 reads CASSLEADRLGGYTF. CDR3 DNA sequence: TGCGCCAGCAGCTTGGAAGCTGACAGGTTAGGTGGCTACACCTTC.

The chain has TRBV20-1 and TRBJ1-1, with 7 bases identical to TRBD1. The junction had 10 bases not matched to a gene; V was cut back by 3 bases and J by 6 bases. The CDR3 consists of 14 residues. CDR1 and CDR2 from the germline V gene are DFQATT and SNEGSKA (reference sequence). CDR3 protein: CSASGTDVSAEAFF. CDR3 bases: TGCAGTGCTAGTGGGACAGACGTTAGTGCTGAAGCTTTCTTT.

This clone was seen a handful of times. The chain has TRBV2 and TRBJ1-1; D is unresolved. Per the germline V gene, CDR1 is SNHLY and CDR2 is FYNNEI. Trimming pared 11 bases from V and 0 bases from J, leaving 13 bases between. The CDR3 totals 13 residues. In nucleotides, the CDR3 is TGTGCCGGCACCACAGCTATGAACACTGAAGCTTTCTTT. Translation gives CAGTTAMNTEAFF.

The chain has TRBV20-1 and TRBJ2-7; possible D gene TRBD1, 6 bases. Deletions cut 3 bases from V and 0 bases from J, with 9 bases between. Germline CDR1 and CDR2: DFQATT and SNEGSKA (reference sequence). The CDR3 extends over 13 amino acids. The CDR3 coding sequence is TGCAGTGCTAGTCAAGGGGGCTCCTACGAGCAGTACTTC. It encodes CSASQGGSYEQYF.

V is TRBV12-3 or TRBV12-4 and J is TRBJ1-2; no clear D. The CDR3 sequence is 12 residues long. Trimming pared 4 bases from V and 7 bases from J, leaving 10 bases between. The CDR3 loop is CASSSPGFGYTF. The CDR3 DNA reads as TGTGCCAGCAGTTCCCCCGGTTTTGGCTACACCTTC.

The chain couples TRBV20-1 to TRBJ1-5; D possibly corresponds to TRBD1 (6 bases). There are 11 residues in the CDR3. CDR1 DFQATT and CDR2 SNEGSKA come from the germline V gene (reference sequence). The V end lost 6 bases, the J end lost 6 bases, and 9 bases lay between the germline ends. The CDR3 sequence is CSAKGGQPQHF. In DNA form, the CDR3 reads TGCAGTGCAAAAGGGGGTCAGCCCCAGCATTTT.

The J gene is TRBJ1-2, the V gene TRBV21-1; the table's TRBD1 call for D was not verified on the DNA. TRBV21-1 is a pseudogene. This CDR3 comprises 16 residues. The CDR3 DNA follows: TGTGCCAGCAGCTCCCCCCGACAGGGGAAATACTATGGCTACACCTTC. Translating gives CASSSPRQGKYYGYTF.

The chain joins TRBV5-6 to TRBJ2-3; TRBD2 is a possible D gene (7 bases). Germline V gene data show CDR1 as SGHDT and CDR2 as YYEEEE. V shed 3 bases and J shed 4 bases, with 18 bases lying between them. This CDR3 has 16 residues. CDR3: CASSSLLRGQADTQYF. The CDR3 DNA sequence: TGTGCCAGCAGCTCCCTTTTGCGGGGGCAGGCAGATACGCAGTATTTT. Supplemented by reference TRBV5-6 and TRBJ2-3, the full variable domain reads DAGVTQSPTHLIKTRGQQVTLRCSPKSGHDTVSWYQQALGQGPQFIFQYYEEEERQRGNFPDRFSGHQFPNYSSELNVNALLLGDSALYLCASSSLLRGQADTQYFGPGTRLTVL.

The rearrangement joins TRBV6-6 to TRBJ2-7; D might be TRBD1 (6 bases). V lost 7 bases, J lost 0 bases, and 19 bases lay in between. The CDR3 sequence is 16 residues long. Germline V gene data show CDR1 as MNHNY and CDR2 as SVGAGI (reference sequence). CDR3 DNA: TGTGCCAGCACCCCATTCAAGGGGGACAACTCCTACGAGCAGTACTTC. Protein product: CASTPFKGDNSYEQYF.

The chain carries TRBV19 and TRBJ1-2, with D possibly matching TRBD1 (5 bases). Germline V CDR1 and CDR2: LNHDA, SQIVND (reference sequence). The ends were cut back, 5 bases at V and 5 bases at J, with 24 bases in the middle. CDR3 size: 17 residues. The CDR3 DNA reads as TGTGCCAGTAGTCCCTCCCCCGGGACTCGGTTTTGGTATGGCTACACCTTC. This codes for CASSPSPGTRFWYGYTF.

V gene TRBV6-5 combines with J gene TRBJ1-4; D is undetermined. CDR1 and CDR2 from the germline V gene are MNHEY and SVGAGI. V was clipped by 5 bases and J by 11 bases, with 9 bases between them. CDR3 length equals 11 residues. CDR3 DNA sequence: TGTGCCAGCAGTCCGGGAGGTAAACTGTTTTTT. Translation: CASSPGGKLFF.

This chain links TRBV2 with TRBJ2-2; possible D gene TRBD1, 5 bases. Trimming removed 5 bases at V and 1 base at J, with 8 bases between. The CDR3 is 14 amino acids. Germline CDR1 is SNHLY and CDR2 is FYNNEI. Here the CDR3 DNA reads TGTGCCAGCAGTAATACAGGGAACACCGGGGAGCTGTTTTTT. It specifies CASSNTGNTGELFF.

The V gene is TRBV29-1, the J gene TRBJ2-7, with D possibly being TRBD2 (6 bases). CDR1 is SQVTM and CDR2 is ANQGSEA in the germline V gene. This CDR3 spans 12 amino acids. The germline V and J ends were trimmed by 5 bases and 6 bases, with 14 bases remaining between them. This CDR3 is CSVTRWDSEQYF. CDR3 DNA sequence: TGCAGCGTTACAAGGTGGGACTCCGAGCAGTACTTC.

The CDR3 is CAWSGNFGNTEAFF. As DNA, the CDR3 is TGTGCCTGGAGTGGCAACTTCGGGAACACTGAAGCTTTCTTT. The chain carries TRBV30 and TRBJ1-1; D is uncertain. The CDR3 runs 14 residues. Looked up from germline, CDR1 is GTSNPN and CDR2 is SVGIG (reference sequence). Trimming took off 1 base at V and 1 base at J, with 10 bases between the two ends.

This clone was seen only a few times. This CDR3 is also generated by other DNA sequences in the sample. The chain uses TRBV6-5 and TRBJ2-3, with unresolved D. CDR1 and CDR2 from the germline V gene are MNHEY and SVGAGI. The CDR3 is 12 amino acids. V lost 5 bases, J lost 1 base, and 4 bases lay in between. In nucleotides, the CDR3 is TGTGCCAGCAGTCGGGGCACAGATACGCAGTATTTT. Translation: CASSRGTDTQYF.